Listed here are 10 T cell receptor beta chains from one sample, sequenced in a study of T cell responses to AZD1222 COVID-19 vaccine. Method: immunoSEQ multiplex PCR; TCRdb's copy keeps in-frame clones and lacks some. The table lists tens of thousands of clones, nearly 90% of them singletons. The material sequenced was peripheral blood, taken on day 0 of AZD1222 vaccination. Receptors originate from an adult in good health.

This clone was seen only once. The chain carries TRBV7-3 and TRBJ2-5; D possibly corresponds to TRBD1 (7 bases). Trimming removed 1 base at V and 4 bases at J, with 10 bases between. The CDR3 has 14 residues. The V gene's germline CDR1 is SGHTA and CDR2 FQGTGA. CDR3 loop: CASSLNQGGETQYF. CDR3 DNA sequence: TGTGCCAGCAGCTTAAATCAGGGGGGAGAGACCCAGTACTTC.

This chain uses TRBV18 with TRBJ1-3; D is perhaps TRBD1 (6 bases). From germline, CDR1 is KGHSH and CDR2 LQKENI. Deletions cut 1 base from V and 2 bases from J, with 9 bases between. The CDR3 loop spans 15 amino acids. Here the CDR3 reads CASSPQGEPGNTIYF. CDR3 coding DNA: TGTGCCAGCTCACCACAGGGGGAACCTGGAAACACCATATATTTT.

The chain employs TRBV6-2 or TRBV6-3 and TRBJ2-3; 11 positions agree with TRBD1. CDR3 size: 16 residues. V lost 6 bases and J lost 4; bases outside the gene matches: 9. Germline V CDR1 and CDR2: MNHEY, SVGEGT. The CDR3 sequence is CASSHGQGAESDTQYF. CDR3 nucleotide sequence: TGTGCCAGCAGCCACGGACAGGGGGCTGAGTCAGATACGCAGTATTTT.

The V gene is TRBV18, the J gene TRBJ2-5; unclear D gene. Germline V lookup: CDR1 KGHSH, CDR2 LQKENI. This CDR3 has 18 residues. The V end lost 3 bases, the J end lost 0 bases, and 20 bases lay between the germline ends. Written as DNA, the CDR3 is TGTGCCAGCTCACCCCGCCACGACTTCTCCTTGTACCAAGAGACCCAGTACTTC. Protein sequence: CASSPRHDFSLYQETQYF.

The chain joins TRBV7-2 to TRBJ1-2; TRBD1 is a possible D gene (5 bases). CDR1 SGHTA and CDR2 FQGNSA come from the germline V gene. Trimming shortened V by 2 bases and J by 1 base, and 11 bases separated the two germline ends. The CDR3 runs 15 residues. The CDR3 here is CASSLSGGNNYGYTF. DNA for the CDR3: TGTGCCAGCAGCTTAAGTGGGGGGAATAACTATGGCTACACCTTC.

The chain has TRBV3-1 (or the pseudogene TRBV3-2) and TRBJ1-3, with D possibly matching TRBD1 (6 bases). V was trimmed by 1 base and J by 0 bases, leaving 7 bases between them. The germline V gene encodes CDR1 LGHDT and CDR2 YNNKEL (reference sequence). The CDR3 has 15 residues. CDR3 DNA: TGTGCCAGCAGCCAAGGAGGGGGCTCTGGAAACACCATATATTTT. Protein sequence: CASSQGGGSGNTIYF.

The chain uses TRBV28 and TRBJ1-6; unclear D gene. V lost 8 bases and J lost 13, with 15 bases in between. The germline V gene has CDR1 MDHEN and CDR2 SYDVKM. The CDR3 loop spans 12 amino acids. Here the CDR3 reads CASGPLIGPLHF. The CDR3 DNA follows: TGTGCCAGCGGTCCCTTAATTGGGCCCCTCCACTTT. Complete variable domain (other parts from reference TRBV28 and TRBJ1-6): DVKVTQSSRYLVKRTGEKVFLECVQDMDHENMFWYRQDPGLGLRLIYFSYDVKMKEKGDIPEGYSVSREKKERFSLILESASTNQTSMYLCASGPLIGPLHFGNGTRLTVT.

The chain couples TRBV2 to TRBJ2-7, with a possible D match to TRBD2 (6 bases). The CDR3 runs 14 residues. V dropped 3 bases and J dropped 4 bases, with 13 bases sitting between them. The germline V gene has CDR1 SNHLY and CDR2 FYNNEI. The CDR3: CASSERGSVYEQYF. DNA of the CDR3: TGTGCCAGCAGTGAGCGGGGAAGTGTATACGAGCAGTACTTC.

The chain carries TRBV21-1 and TRBJ1-5; TRBD1, the table's D call, lacks a check against the DNA. TRBV21-1 is described as a pseudogene. The length of the CDR3 is 16 residues. This CDR3 reads CASSKVGDSYNQPQHF. DNA for the CDR3: TGTGCCAGCAGCAAAGTTGGGGACAGTTACAATCAGCCCCAGCATTTT.

This clone was counted a single time. The chain employs TRBV28 and TRBJ2-1; D is unclear. The germline V gene encodes CDR1 MDHEN and CDR2 SYDVKM. This CDR3 has 13 residues. V was shortened by 6 bases and J by 7 bases, with 13 bases between the two germline ends. As DNA, the CDR3 is TGTGCCAGCAGAATTAGTGGGGAAAATGAGCAGTTCTTC. It codes for CASRISGENEQFF.